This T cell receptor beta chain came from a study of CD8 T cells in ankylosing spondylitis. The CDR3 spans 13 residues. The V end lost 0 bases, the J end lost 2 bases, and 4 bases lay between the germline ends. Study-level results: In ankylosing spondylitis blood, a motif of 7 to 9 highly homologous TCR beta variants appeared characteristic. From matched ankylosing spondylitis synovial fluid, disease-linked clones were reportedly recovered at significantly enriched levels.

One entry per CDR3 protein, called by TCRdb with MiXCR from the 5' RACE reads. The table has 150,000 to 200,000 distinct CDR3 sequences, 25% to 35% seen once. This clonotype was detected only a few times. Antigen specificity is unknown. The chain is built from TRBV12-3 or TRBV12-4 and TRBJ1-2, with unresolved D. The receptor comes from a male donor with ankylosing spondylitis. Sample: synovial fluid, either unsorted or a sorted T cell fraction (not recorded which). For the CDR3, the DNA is TGTGCCAGCAGTTTAGCACAGAACTATGGCTACACCTTC. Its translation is CASSLAQNYGYTF.